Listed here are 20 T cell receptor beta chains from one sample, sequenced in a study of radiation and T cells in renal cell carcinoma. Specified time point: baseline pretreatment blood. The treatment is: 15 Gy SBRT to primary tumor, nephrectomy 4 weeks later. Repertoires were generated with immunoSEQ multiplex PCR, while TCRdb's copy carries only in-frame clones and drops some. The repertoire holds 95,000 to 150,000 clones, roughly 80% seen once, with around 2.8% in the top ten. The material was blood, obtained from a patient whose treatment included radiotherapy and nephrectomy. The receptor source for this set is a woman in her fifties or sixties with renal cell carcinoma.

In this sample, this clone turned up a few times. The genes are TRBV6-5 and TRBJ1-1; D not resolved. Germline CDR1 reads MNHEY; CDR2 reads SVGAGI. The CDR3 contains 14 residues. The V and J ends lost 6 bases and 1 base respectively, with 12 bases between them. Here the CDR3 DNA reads TGTGCCAGCAGCCCCGGACTGAAGAACACTGAAGCTTTCTTT. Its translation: CASSPGLKNTEAFF.

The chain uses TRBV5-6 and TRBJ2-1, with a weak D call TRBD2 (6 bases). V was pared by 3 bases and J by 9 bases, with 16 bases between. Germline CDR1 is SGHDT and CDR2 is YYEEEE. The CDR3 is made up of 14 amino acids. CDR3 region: CASSSPLAHGEQFF. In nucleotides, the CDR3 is TGTGCCAGCAGCTCGCCACTAGCTCACGGTGAGCAGTTCTTC. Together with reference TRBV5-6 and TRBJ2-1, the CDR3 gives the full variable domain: DAGVTQSPTHLIKTRGQQVTLRCSPKSGHDTVSWYQQALGQGPQFIFQYYEEEERQRGNFPDRFSGHQFPNYSSELNVNALLLGDSALYLCASSSPLAHGEQFFGPGTRLTVL.

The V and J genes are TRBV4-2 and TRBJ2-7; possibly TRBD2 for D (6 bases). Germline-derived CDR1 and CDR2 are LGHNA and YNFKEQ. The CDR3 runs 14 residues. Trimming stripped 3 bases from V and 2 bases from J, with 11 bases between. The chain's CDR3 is CASSHGGGAYEQYF. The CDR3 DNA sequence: TGTGCCAGCAGCCATGGCGGCGGGGCCTACGAGCAGTACTTC.

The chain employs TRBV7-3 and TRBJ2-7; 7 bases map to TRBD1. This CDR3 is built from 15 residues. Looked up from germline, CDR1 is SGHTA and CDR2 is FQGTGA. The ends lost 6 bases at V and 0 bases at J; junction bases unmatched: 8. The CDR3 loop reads CASRVKGQTSYEQYF. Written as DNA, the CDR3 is TGTGCCAGCAGGGTCAAGGGACAGACCTCCTACGAGCAGTACTTC.

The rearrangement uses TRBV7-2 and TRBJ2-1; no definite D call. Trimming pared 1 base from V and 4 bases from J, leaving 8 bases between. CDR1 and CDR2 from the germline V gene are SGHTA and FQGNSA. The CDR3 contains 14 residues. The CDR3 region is CASSLVLGYNEQFF. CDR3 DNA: TGTGCCAGCAGCTTAGTGTTGGGATACAATGAGCAGTTCTTC. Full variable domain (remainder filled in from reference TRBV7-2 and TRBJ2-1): GAGVSQSPSNKVTEKGKDVELRCDPISGHTALYWYRQSLGQGLEFLIYFQGNSAPDKSGLPSDRFSAERTGGSVSTLTIQRTQQEDSAVYLCASSLVLGYNEQFFGPGTRLTVL.

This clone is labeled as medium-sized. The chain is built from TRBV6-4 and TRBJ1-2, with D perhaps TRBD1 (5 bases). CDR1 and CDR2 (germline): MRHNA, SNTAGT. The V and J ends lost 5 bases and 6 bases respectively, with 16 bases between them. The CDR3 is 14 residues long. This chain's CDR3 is CASSPSEQGHGYTF. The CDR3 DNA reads TGTGCCAGCAGTCCATCCGAGCAGGGACATGGCTACACCTTC.

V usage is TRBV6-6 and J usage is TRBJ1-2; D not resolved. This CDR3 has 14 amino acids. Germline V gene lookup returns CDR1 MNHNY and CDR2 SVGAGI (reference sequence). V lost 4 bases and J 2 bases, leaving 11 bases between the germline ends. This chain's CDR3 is CASSSPGRNYGYTF. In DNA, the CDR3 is TGTGCCAGCAGTTCTCCGGGTCGGAACTATGGCTACACCTTC.

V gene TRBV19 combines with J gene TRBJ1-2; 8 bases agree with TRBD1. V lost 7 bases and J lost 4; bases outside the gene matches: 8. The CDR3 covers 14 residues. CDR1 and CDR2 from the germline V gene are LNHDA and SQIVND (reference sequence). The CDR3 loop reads CASNLGQGPYGYTF. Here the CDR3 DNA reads TGTGCCAGTAATCTAGGACAGGGACCCTATGGCTACACCTTC.

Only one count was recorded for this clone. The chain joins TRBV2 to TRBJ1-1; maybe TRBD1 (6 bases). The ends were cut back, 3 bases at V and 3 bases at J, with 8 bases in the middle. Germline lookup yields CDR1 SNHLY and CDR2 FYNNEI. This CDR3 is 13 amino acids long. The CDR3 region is CASSEGAHTEAFF. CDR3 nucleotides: TGTGCCAGCAGTGAGGGGGCCCACACTGAAGCTTTCTTT.

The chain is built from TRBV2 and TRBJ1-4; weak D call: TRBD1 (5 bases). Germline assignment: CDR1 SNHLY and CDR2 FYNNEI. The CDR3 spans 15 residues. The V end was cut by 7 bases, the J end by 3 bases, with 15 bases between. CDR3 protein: CASTTGAAANEKLFF. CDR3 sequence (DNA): TGTGCCAGCACCACAGGTGCTGCTGCTAATGAAAAACTGTTTTTT.

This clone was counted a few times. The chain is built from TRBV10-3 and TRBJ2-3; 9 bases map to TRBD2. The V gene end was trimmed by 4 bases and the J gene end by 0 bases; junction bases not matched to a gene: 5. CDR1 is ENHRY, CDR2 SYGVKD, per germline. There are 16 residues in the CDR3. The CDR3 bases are TGTGCCATCAGTGGCCTAGCGGGGTCTAGCACAGATACGCAGTATTTT. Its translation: CAISGLAGSSTDTQYF.

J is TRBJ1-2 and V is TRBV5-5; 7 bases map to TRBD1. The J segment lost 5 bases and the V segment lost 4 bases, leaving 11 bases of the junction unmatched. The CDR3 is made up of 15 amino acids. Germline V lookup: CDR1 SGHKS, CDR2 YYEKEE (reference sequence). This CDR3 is CASSRPAQGSYGYTF. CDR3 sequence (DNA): TGTGCCAGCAGCCGCCCCGCACAGGGGAGTTATGGCTACACCTTC.

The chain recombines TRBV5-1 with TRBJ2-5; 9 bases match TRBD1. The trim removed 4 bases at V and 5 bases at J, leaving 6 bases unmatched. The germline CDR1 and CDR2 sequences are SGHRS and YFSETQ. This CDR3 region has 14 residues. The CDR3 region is CASSQGQGRETQYF. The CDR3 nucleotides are TGCGCCAGCAGCCAAGGACAGGGGAGGGAGACCCAGTACTTC. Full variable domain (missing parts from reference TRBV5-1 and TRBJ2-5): KAGVTQTPRYLIKTRGQQVTLSCSPISGHRSVSWYQQTPGQGLQFLFEYFSETQRNKGNFPGRFSGRQFSNSRSEMNVSTLELGDSALYLCASSQGQGRETQYFGPGTRLLVL.

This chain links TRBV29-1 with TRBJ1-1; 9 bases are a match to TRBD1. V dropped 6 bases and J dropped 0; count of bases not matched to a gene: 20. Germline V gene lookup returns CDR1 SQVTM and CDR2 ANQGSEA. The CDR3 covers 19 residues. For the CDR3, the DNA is TGCAGCGTCGCACCTAATAAGAGGACAGGGGATGGTATGAACACTGAAGCTTTCTTT. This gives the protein CSVAPNKRTGDGMNTEAFF.

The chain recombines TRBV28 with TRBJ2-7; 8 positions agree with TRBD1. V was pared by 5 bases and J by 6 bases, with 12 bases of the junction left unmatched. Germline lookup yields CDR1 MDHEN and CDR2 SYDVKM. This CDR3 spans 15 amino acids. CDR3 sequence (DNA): TGTGCCAGCAGTCCACCGGGACAGGCCTCCATCGAGCAGTACTTC. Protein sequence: CASSPPGQASIEQYF.

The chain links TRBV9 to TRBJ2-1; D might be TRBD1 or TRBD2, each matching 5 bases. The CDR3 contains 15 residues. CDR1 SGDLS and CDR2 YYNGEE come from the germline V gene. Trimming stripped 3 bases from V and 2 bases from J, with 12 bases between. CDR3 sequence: CASSALQGAYNEQFF. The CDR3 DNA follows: TGTGCCAGCAGCGCTCTGCAGGGAGCCTACAATGAGCAGTTCTTC.

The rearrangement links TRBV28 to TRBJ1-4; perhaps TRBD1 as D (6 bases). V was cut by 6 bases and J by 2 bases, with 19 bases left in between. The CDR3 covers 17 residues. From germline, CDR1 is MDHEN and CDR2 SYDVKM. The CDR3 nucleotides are TGTGCCAGCAGCCCCCTCCGGGGGCGAAACACTAATGAAAAACTGTTTTTT. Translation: CASSPLRGRNTNEKLFF.

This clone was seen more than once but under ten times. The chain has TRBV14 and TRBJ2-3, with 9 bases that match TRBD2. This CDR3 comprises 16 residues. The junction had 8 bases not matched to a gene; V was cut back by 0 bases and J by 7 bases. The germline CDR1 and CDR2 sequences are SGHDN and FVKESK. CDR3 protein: CASSQDRREGLNTQYF. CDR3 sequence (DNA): TGTGCCAGCAGCCAAGATCGGCGGGAGGGACTGAATACGCAGTATTTT.

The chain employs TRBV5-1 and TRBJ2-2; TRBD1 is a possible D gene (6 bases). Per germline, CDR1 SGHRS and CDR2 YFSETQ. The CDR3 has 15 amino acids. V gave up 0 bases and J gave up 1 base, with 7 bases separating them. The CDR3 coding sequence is TGCGCCAGCAGCTTGGGACAGGAGAACACCGGGGAGCTGTTTTTT. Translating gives CASSLGQENTGELFF. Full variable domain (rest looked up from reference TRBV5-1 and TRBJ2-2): KAGVTQTPRYLIKTRGQQVTLSCSPISGHRSVSWYQQTPGQGLQFLFEYFSETQRNKGNFPGRFSGRQFSNSRSEMNVSTLELGDSALYLCASSLGQENTGELFFGEGSRLTVL.

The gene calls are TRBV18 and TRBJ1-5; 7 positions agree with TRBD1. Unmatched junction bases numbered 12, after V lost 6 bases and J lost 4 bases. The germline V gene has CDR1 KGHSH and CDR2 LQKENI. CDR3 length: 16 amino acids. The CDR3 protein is CASSRSRDSRNQPQHF. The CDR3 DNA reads TGTGCCAGCTCCCGATCCAGGGACAGTAGAAATCAGCCCCAGCATTTT. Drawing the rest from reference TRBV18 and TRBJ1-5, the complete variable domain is NAGVMQNPRHLVRRRGQEARLRCSPMKGHSHVYWYRQLPEEGLKFMVYLQKENIIDESGMPKERFSAEFPKEGPSILRIQQVVRGDSAAYFCASSRSRDSRNQPQHFGDGTRLSIL.